This TCR beta chain comes out of a study of early T cells in non-severe SARS-CoV-2 infection. Germline V gene data show CDR1 as SQVTM and CDR2 as ANQGSEA. Trimming removed 7 bases from V and 4 bases from J, with 7 bases in between. The CDR3 consists of 10 residues. MiXCR, applied by TCRdb to the 5' RACE reads, yields one record per CDR3 protein. The sample contains 100,000 to 150,000 distinct CDR3 sequences, 14% to 15% of which appear only once. The sample was whole blood. The chain joins TRBV29-1 to TRBJ2-5; weak D call: TRBD2 (5 bases). The clonotype comes from an adult who was a healthcare worker with PCR-confirmed SARS-CoV-2 infection or an uninfected control (not recorded which). CDR3 sequence (DNA): TGCAGCGGGGCGGGAGAGACCCAGTACTTC. Its translation is CSGAGETQYF.